Ten or more counts support the clone carrying this T cell receptor beta chain. Its antigen is currently unknown. The data stem from a study of T cell repertoires in cytomegalovirus infection. On the study more broadly: Public TCR beta signatures provided an indication of both CMV infection and a matching HLA type.

General study findings and limits: The ex vivo response was dominated by HLA-C-restricted CMV-specific TCR beta clonotypes. Identification of carriers of CMV plus the relevant HLA was performed using cumulative public TCR beta family frequency.

V gave up 4 bases and J gave up 2 bases, with 15 bases separating them. Germline-derived CDR1 and CDR2 are SNHLY and FYNNEI. The CDR3 sequence is 17 residues long. Using its own MiXCR run on the reads, TCRdb lists one record per CDR3 protein. The sample includes about 260,000 distinct CDR3 sequences, roughly 13% of them seen just once. This chain connects TRBV2 to TRBJ2-6; the D is unclear. The source material was PBMCs. This sequence was found in a human donor in good health (CMV status not recorded). Some clones in this sample may be carry-over from other donors' samples. The CDR3 spells CASSGIPDLPGANVLTF. The CDR3 DNA reads as TGTGCCAGCAGTGGCATCCCTGACTTGCCTGGGGCCAACGTCCTGACTTTC. The variable domain in full, with the rest retrieved from reference TRBV2 and TRBJ2-6, is EPEVTQTPSHQVTQMGQEVILRCVPISNHLYFYWYRQILGQKVEFLVSFYNNEISEKSEIFDDQFSVERPDGSNFTLKIRSTKLEDSAMYFCASSGIPDLPGANVLTFGAGSRLTVL.